This T cell receptor (beta chain) derives from a study of blood T cell repertoires in COVID-19 (dated by TCRdb to 2018 to 2020). Notes on the research overall: Samples from collaborators originated in the United States, Italy and Spain and spanned both the acute and convalescent phases of COVID-19. The prospective study material was composed of cDNA or gDNA derived from T cells, B-cell-depleted T cells, or PBMCs. Subjects who had been exposed to COVID-19, were actively infected with it, or had recovered from it provided the deeply sampled blood TCRbeta repertoires that made up the dataset. The repertoires were released in a freely available public database meant as a resource for research on the immune response to SARS-CoV-2. The samples were drawn from two sources: the first 160 participants of the ongoing ImmuneRACE study, and approximately 1,300 subjects contributed by 6 global collaborators. Nearly every sample came with metadata listing a de-identified subject ID, COVID-19 status, age in years and sex. Where HLA class I and class II types were available, the types were taken from metadata supplied by the sample provider, not from assay-based typing. Study-wide conclusions, independent of this receptor: Clinical and demographic metadata were provided uncurated, with the amount varying by source and participant.

The immunoSEQ Assay, a bias-controlled multiplex PCR, was used to amplify TCRbeta CDR3 regions from genomic DNA. Under the source paper's analysis protocol: Within the assay, amplification of reference gene primers was used to estimate how many nucleated cells each sample contained. Sequence reads were collapsed and filtered to measure the absolute abundance of every unique TCRbeta CDR3 rearrangement. Productive Simpson clonality was computed per sample as the square root of Simpson's diversity index over productive rearrangements. The clones in this table, taken by TCRdb from immuneACCESS, are in-frame only. Not every clone is retained; where verified, under half of the shortfall comes from an unresolved V gene, and the cause of the rest is unknown. V and J calls plus clone size are reproduced from that table; the DNA served to infer D and trimming. For this sample there are approximately 76,000 clones; approximately 89% appear just once. The ten largest account for under 40% of the sample.

The germline V gene sets CDR1 to KGHDR and CDR2 to SFDVKD. From its cysteine to its phenylalanine, the CDR3 spans 16 amino acids. Only the CDR3 portion is preserved as DNA: 48 bases, with reading frame beginning at the first base. V is cut by 4 bases and J by 1 base, and the space between the germline ends is 14 bases. Collaborating institutions collected whole blood in K2EDTA tubes following their own protocols. Collaborator samples were shipped for TCRbeta analysis as frozen whole blood, isolated PBMCs, or DNA extracted from either sample type. Worth noting for this clone: Its recognized antigen is unknown. No qualities accompany the bases; no much larger clone lies one base away.

Recombination connected TRBV24-1 to TRBJ2-3; the D segment could be TRBD1, given 6 matching bases. The clonotype was recovered from a woman of 80 years or more with active or convalescent COVID-19. The specimen sequenced was peripheral blood. The CDR3 loop reads CATSEIRDIGTDTQYF. The nucleotide sequence is given as TGTGCCACCAGTGAGATCCGGGACATAGGCACAGATACGCAGTATTTT.